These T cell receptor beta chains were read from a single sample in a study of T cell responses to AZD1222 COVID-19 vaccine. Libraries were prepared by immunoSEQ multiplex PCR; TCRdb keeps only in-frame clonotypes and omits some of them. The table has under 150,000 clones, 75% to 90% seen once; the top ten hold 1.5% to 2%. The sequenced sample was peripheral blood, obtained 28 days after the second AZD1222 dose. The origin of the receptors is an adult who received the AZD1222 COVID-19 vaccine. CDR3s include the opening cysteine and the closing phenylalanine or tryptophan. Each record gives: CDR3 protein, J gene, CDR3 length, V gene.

cdr3_aa: CASSLRSNQPQHF
j_call: TRBJ1-5
cdr3_length: 13
v_call: TRBV7-2

cdr3_aa: CASSLESTRGETQYF
j_call: TRBJ2-5
cdr3_length: 15
v_call: TRBV5-4

cdr3_aa: CASSLPTGATGNTIYF
j_call: TRBJ1-3
cdr3_length: 16
v_call: TRBV7-2

cdr3_aa: CASSIGLAGLNEQFF
j_call: TRBJ2-1
cdr3_length: 15
v_call: TRBV6-5

cdr3_aa: CASSEARWGAYNSPLHF
j_call: TRBJ1-6
cdr3_length: 17
v_call: TRBV2

cdr3_aa: CASSDAGTANTEAFF
j_call: TRBJ1-1
cdr3_length: 15
v_call: TRBV10-1

cdr3_aa: CASSRDVNYGYTF
j_call: TRBJ1-2
cdr3_length: 13
v_call: TRBV28

cdr3_aa: CASSQSPLAGEEQYF
j_call: TRBJ2-7
cdr3_length: 15
v_call: TRBV14

cdr3_aa: CASSRAGTSGHGSSYNEQFF
j_call: TRBJ2-1
cdr3_length: 20
v_call: TRBV19

cdr3_aa: CASSNPRLRDTEAFF
j_call: TRBJ1-1
cdr3_length: 15
v_call: TRBV19

cdr3_aa: CASSEDGGAKNIQYF
j_call: TRBJ2-4
cdr3_length: 15
v_call: TRBV2

cdr3_aa: CASSFRNQPQHF
j_call: TRBJ1-5
cdr3_length: 12
v_call: TRBV28

cdr3_aa: CASSFRPEAYEQYF
j_call: TRBJ2-7
cdr3_length: 14
v_call: TRBV27